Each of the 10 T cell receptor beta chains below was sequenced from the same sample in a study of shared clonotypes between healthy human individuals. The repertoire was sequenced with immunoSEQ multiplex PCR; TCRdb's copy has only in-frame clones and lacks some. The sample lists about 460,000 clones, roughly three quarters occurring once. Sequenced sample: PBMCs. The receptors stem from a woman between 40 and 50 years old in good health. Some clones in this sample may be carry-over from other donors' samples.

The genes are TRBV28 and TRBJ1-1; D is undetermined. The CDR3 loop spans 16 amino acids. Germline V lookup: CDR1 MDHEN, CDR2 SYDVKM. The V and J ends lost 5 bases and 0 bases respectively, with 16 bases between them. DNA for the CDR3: TGTGCCAGCAGTCCTATTCCCCGACGGATGAACACTGAAGCTTTCTTT. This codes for CASSPIPRRMNTEAFF.

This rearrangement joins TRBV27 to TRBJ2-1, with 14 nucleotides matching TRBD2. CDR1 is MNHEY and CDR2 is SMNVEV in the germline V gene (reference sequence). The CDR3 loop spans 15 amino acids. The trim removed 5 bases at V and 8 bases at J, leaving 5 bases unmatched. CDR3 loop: CASSTGTSGSHEQFF. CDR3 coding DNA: TGTGCCAGCAGTACCGGGACTAGCGGGAGCCATGAGCAGTTCTTC.

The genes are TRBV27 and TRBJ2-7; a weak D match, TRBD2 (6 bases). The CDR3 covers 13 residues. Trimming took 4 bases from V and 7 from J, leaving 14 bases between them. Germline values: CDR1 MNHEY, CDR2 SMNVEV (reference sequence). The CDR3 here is CASSSGTQGEQYF. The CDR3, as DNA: TGTGCCAGCAGTTCGGGGACTCAGGGAGAGCAGTACTTC.

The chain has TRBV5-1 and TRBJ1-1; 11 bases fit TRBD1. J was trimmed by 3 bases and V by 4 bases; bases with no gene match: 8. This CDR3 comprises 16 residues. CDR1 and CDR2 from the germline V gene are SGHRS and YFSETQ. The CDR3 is CASSEGPGQGDTEAFF. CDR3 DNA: TGCGCCAGCAGCGAGGGGCCGGGACAGGGGGACACTGAAGCTTTCTTT. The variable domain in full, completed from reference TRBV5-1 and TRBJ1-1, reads KAGVTQTPRYLIKTRGQQVTLSCSPISGHRSVSWYQQTPGQGLQFLFEYFSETQRNKGNFPGRFSGRQFSNSRSEMNVSTLELGDSALYLCASSEGPGQGDTEAFFGQGTRLTVV.

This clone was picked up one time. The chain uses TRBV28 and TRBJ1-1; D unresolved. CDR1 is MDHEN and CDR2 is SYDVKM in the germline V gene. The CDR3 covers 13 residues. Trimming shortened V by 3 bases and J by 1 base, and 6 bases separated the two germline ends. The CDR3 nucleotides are TGTGCCAGCAGTTTTTACCCGAACACTGAAGCTTTCTTT. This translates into CASSFYPNTEAFF.

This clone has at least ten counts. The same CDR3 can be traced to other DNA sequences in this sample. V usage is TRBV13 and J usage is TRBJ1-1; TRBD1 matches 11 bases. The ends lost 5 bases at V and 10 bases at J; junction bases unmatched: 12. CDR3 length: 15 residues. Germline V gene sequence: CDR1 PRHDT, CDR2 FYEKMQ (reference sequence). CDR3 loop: CASSPRIGQGASAFF. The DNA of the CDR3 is TGTGCCAGCAGCCCGAGAATCGGACAGGGGGCTTCAGCTTTCTTT.

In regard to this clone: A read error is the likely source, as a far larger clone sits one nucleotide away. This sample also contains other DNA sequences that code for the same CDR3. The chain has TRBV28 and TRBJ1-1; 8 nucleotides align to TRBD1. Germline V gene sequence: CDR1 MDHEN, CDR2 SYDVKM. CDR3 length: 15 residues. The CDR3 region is CASSPGTGHSTEAFF. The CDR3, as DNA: TGTGCCAGCAGCCCCGGGACAGGACACTCCACTGAAGCCTTCTTT.

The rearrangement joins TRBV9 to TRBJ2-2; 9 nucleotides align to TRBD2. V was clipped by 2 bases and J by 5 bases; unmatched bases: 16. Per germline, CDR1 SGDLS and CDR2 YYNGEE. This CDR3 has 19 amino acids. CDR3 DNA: TGTGCCAGCAGCGTTCGGAAACTAACTAGCGGGCTGAGGACCGGGGAGCTGTTTTTT. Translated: CASSVRKLTSGLRTGELFF.

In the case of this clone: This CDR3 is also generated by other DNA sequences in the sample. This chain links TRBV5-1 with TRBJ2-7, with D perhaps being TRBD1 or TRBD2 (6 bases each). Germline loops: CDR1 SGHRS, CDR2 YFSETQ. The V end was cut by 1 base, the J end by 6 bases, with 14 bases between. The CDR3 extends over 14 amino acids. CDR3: CASSLRGVGGEQYF. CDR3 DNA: TGCGCCAGCAGCTTGAGGGGGGTGGGAGGCGAGCAGTACTTC.

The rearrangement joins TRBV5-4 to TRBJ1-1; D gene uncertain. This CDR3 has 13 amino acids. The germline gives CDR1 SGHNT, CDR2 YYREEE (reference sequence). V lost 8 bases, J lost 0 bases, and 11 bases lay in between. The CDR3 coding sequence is TGTGCCAGTACCTCGAACGTGAACACTGAAGCTTTCTTT. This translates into CASTSNVNTEAFF.